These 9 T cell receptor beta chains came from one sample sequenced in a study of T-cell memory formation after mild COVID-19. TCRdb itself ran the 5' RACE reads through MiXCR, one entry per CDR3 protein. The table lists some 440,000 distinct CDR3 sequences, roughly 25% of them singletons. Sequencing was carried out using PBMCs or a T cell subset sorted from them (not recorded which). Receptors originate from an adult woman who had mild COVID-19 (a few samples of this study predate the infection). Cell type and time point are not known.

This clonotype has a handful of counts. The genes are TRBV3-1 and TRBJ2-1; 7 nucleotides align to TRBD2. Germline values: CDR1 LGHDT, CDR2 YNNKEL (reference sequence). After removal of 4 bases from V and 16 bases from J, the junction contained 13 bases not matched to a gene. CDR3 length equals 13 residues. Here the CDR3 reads CASSPARDYSLFF. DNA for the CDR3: TGTGCCAGCAGCCCAGCGCGGGACTACTCCCTTTTCTTC.

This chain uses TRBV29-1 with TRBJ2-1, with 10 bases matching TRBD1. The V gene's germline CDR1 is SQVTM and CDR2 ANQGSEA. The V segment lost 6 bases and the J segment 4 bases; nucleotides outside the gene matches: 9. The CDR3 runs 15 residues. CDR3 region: CSVEGRTGGYNEQFF. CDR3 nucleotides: TGCAGCGTGGAGGGTAGGACAGGGGGATACAATGAGCAGTTCTTC.

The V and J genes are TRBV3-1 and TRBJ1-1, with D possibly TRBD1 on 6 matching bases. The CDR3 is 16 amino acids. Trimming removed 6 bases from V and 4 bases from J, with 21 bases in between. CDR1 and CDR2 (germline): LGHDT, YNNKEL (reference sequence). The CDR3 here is CASSRKGVMGGTEAFF. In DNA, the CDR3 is TGTGCCAGCAGTCGTAAGGGGGTTATGGGAGGCACTGAAGCTTTCTTT.

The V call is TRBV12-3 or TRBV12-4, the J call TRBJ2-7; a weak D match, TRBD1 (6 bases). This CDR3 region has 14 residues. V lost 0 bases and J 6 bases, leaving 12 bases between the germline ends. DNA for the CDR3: TGTGCCAGCAGTTTAGCAGGGGGAAAGGGCGAGCAGTACTTC. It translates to CASSLAGGKGEQYF.

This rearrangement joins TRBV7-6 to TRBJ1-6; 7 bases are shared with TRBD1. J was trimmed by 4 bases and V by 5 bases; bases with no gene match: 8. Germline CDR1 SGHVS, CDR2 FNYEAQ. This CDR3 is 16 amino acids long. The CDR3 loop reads CASSTRGQRYNSPLHF. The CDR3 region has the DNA TGTGCCAGCAGCACGAGGGGACAGAGATATAATTCACCCCTCCACTTT.

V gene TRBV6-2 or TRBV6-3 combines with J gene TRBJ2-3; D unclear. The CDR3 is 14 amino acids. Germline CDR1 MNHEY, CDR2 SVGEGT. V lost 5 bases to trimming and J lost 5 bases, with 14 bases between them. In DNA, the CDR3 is TGTGCCAGCAGTCCGATTCTGACTGAAGATACGCAGTATTTT. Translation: CASSPILTEDTQYF.

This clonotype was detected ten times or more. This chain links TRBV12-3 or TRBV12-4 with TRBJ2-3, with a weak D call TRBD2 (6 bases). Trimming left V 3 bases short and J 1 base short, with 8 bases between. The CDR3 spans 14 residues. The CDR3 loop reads CASSFVAGTDTQYF. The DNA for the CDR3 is TGTGCCAGCAGTTTTGTAGCGGGCACAGATACGCAGTATTTT.

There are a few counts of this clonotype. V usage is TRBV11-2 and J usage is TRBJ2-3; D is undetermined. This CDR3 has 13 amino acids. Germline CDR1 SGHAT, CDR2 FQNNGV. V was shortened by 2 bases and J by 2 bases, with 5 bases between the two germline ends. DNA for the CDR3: TGTGCCAGCAGCTTACATTACACAGATACGCAGTATTTT. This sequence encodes CASSLHYTDTQYF.

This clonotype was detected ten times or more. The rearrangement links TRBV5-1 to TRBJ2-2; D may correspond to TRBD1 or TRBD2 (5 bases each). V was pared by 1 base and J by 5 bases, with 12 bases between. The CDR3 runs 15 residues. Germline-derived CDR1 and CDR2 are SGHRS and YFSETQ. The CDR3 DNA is TGCGCCAGCAGCTTGCCGGACACGGGGACCGGGGAGCTGTTTTTT. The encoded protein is CASSLPDTGTGELFF.